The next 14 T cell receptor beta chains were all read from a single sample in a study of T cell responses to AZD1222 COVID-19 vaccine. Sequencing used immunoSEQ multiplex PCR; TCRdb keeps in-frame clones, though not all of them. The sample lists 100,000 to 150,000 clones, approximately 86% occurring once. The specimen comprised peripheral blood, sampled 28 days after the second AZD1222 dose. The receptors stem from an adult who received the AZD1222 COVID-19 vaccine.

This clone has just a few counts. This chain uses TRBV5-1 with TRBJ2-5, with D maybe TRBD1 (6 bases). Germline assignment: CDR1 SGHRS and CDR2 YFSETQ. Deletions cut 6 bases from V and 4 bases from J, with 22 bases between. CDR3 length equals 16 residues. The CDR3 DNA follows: TGCGCCAGCAACTCTTGGCCCATACGAGGGGGAGAGACCCAGTACTTC. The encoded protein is CASNSWPIRGGETQYF.

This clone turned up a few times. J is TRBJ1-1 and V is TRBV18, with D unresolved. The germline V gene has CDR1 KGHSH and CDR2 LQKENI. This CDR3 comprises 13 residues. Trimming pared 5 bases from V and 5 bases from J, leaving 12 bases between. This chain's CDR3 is CASSSTRMTEAFF. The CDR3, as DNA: TGTGCCAGCTCATCGACACGGATGACTGAAGCTTTCTTT.

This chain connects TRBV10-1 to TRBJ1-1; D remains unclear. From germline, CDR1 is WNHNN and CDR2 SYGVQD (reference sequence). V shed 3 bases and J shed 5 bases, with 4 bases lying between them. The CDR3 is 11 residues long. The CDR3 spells CASSDYTEAFF. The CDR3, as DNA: TGCGCCAGCAGTGATTATACTGAAGCTTTCTTT.

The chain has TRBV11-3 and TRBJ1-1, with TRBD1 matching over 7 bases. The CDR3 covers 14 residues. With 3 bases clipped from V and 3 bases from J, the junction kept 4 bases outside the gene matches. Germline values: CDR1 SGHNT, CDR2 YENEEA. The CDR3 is CASSFGRGDTEAFF. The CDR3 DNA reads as TGTGCCAGCAGCTTTGGCAGGGGGGACACTGAAGCTTTCTTT.

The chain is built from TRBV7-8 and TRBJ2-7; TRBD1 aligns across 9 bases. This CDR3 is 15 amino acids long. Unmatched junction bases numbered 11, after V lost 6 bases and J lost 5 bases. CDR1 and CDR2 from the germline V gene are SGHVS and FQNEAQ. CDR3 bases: TGTGCCAGCAGTTTACCGGGACAGGGTTTGGACGAGCAGTACTTC. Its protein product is CASSLPGQGLDEQYF.

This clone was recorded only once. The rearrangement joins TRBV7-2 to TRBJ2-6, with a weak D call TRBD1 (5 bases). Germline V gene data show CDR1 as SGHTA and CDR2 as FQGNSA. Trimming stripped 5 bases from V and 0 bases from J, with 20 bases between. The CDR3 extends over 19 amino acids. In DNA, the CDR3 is TGTGCCAGCAGCCAATCTTACGACAGAATACTCTCTGGGGCCAACGTCCTGACTTTC. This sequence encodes CASSQSYDRILSGANVLTF.

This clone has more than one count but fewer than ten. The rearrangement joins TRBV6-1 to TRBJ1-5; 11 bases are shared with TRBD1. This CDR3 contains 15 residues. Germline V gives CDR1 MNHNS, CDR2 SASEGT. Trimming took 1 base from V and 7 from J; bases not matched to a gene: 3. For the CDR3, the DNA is TGTGCCAGCAGTGAAGAAGGACAGGGGGCCCAGCCCCAGCATTTT. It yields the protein CASSEEGQGAQPQHF.

CDR3 sequence reads: CASSYQASTDTQYF. CDR3 in DNA: TGTGCCAGCAGCTACCAAGCTAGCACAGATACGCAGTATTTT. The rearrangement uses TRBV5-5 and TRBJ2-3; D gene uncertain. The ends were cut back, 3 bases at V and 0 bases at J, with 8 bases in the middle. Per the germline V gene, CDR1 is SGHKS and CDR2 is YYEKEE (reference sequence). This CDR3 spans 14 amino acids.

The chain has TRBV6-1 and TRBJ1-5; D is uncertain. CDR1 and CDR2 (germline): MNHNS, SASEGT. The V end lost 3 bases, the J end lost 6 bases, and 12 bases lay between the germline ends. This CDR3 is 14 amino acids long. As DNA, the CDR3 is TGTGCCAGCAGTGAGACCTGGGCAGCTCAGCCCCAGCATTTT. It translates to CASSETWAAQPQHF.

The CDR3 loop reads CAWNRLHVNTYEQYF. DNA of the CDR3: TGTGCCTGGAATCGCCTCCACGTCAACACCTACGAGCAGTACTTC. The chain recombines TRBV30 with TRBJ2-7; D is unresolved. Trimming took off 4 bases at V and 2 bases at J, with 18 bases between the two ends. The V gene's germline CDR1 is GTSNPN and CDR2 SVGIG (reference sequence). This CDR3 has 15 residues.

CDR3 DNA: TGTGCCAGCAGCTGGACAGGGTCCGAAAAACTGTTTTTT. It specifies CASSWTGSEKLFF. The chain recombines TRBV11-3 with TRBJ1-4; 8 nucleotides align to TRBD1. With 4 bases clipped from V and 8 bases from J, the junction kept 3 bases outside the gene matches. Germline lookup yields CDR1 SGHNT and CDR2 YENEEA. CDR3 length: 13 residues.

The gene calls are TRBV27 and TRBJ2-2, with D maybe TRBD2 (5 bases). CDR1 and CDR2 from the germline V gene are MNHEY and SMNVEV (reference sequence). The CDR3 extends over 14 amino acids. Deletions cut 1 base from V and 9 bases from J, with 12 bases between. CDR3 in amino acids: CASSLLEGSRELFF. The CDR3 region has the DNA TGTGCCAGCAGTTTATTAGAGGGCAGCCGGGAGCTGTTTTTT.

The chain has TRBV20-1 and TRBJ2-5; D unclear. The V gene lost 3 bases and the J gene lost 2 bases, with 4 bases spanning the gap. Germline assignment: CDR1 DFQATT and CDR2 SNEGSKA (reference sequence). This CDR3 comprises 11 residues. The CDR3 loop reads CSASIQETQYF. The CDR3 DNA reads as TGCAGTGCTAGCATACAAGAGACCCAGTACTTC.

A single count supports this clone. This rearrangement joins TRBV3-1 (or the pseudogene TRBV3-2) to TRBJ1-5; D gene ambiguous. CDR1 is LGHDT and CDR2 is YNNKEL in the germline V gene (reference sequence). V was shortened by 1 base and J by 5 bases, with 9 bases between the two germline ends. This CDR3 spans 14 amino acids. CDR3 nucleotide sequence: TGTGCCAGCAGCCAAGGACACCTCCATCAGCCCCAGCATTTT. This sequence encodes CASSQGHLHQPQHF.